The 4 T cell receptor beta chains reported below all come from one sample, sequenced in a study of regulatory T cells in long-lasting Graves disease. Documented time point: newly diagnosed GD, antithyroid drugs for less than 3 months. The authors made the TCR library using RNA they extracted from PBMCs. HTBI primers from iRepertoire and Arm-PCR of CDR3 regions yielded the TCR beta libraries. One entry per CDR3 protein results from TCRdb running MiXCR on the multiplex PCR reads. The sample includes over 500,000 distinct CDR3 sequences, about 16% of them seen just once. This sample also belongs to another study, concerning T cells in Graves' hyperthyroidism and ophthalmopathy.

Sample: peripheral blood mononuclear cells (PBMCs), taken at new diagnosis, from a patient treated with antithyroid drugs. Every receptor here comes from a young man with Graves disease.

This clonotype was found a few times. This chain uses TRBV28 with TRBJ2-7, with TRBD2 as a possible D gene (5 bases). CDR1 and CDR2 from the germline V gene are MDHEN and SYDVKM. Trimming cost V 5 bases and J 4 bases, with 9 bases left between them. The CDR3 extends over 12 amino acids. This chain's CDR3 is CASSDRDYEQYF. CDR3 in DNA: TGTGCCAGCAGTGACCGGGATTACGAGCAGTACTTC.

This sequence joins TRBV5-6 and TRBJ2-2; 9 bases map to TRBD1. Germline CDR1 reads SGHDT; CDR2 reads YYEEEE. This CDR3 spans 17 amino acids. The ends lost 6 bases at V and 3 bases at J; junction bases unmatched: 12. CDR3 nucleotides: TGTGCCAGCACCACATATTTAGGGACAGGGCACACCGGGGAGCTGTTTTTT. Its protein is CASTTYLGTGHTGELFF.

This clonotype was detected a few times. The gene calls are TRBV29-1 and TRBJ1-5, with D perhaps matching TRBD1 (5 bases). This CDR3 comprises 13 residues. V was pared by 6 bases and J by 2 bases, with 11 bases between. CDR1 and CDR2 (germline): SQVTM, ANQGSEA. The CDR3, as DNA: TGCAGCGTCGGGGGTGGAGGCAATCAGCCCCAGCATTTT. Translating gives CSVGGGGNQPQHF.

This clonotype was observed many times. The CDR3 bases are TGCGCCAGCAGCGGCCTTGGACAGGGGTCCACTGAAGCTTTCTTT. This sequence encodes CASSGLGQGSTEAFF. The chain employs TRBV5-1 and TRBJ1-1; the match to TRBD1 covers 9 bases. Unmatched junction bases numbered 8, after V lost 4 bases and J lost 4 bases. This CDR3 contains 15 residues. Germline loops: CDR1 SGHRS, CDR2 YFSETQ.